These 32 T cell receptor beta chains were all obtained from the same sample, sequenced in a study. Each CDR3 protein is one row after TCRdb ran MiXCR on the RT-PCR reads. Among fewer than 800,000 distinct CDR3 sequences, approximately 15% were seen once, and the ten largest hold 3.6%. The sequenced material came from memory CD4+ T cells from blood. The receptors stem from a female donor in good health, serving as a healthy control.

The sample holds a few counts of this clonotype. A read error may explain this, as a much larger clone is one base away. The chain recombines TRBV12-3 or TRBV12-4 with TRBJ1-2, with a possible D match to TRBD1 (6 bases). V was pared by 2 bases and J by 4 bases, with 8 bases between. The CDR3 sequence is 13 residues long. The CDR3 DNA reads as TGTGCCAGCAGTTTACAGGGGCTCTATGGCTACACCTTC. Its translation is CASSLQGLYGYTF.

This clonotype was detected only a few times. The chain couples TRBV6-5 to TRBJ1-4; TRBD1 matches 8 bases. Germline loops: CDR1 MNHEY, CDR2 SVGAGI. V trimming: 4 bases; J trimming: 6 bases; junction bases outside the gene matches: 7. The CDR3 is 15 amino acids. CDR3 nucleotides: TGTGCCAGCAGTTCCGGGACAGGCGGACATGAAAAACTGTTTTTT. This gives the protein CASSSGTGGHEKLFF.

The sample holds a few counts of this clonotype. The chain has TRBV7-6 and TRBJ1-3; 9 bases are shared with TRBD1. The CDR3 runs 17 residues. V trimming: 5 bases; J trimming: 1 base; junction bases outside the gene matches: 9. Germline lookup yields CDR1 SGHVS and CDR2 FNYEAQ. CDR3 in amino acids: CASSKNTGGVSGNTIYF. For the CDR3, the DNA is TGTGCCAGCAGCAAGAACACAGGGGGCGTTTCTGGAAACACCATATATTTT.

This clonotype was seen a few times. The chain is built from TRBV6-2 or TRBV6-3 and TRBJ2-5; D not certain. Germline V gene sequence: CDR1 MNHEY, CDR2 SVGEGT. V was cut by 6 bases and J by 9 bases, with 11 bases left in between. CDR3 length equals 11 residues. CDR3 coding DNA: TGTGCCAGCAGCCGCGGAACGGCCCAGTACTTC. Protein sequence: CASSRGTAQYF.

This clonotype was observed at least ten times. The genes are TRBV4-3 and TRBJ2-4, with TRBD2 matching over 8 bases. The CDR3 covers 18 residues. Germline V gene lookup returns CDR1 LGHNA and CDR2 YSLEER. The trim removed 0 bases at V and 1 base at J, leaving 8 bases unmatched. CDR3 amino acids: CASSQDTGLAGAKNIQYF. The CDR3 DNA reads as TGCGCCAGCAGCCAAGATACCGGACTAGCTGGGGCCAAAAACATTCAGTACTTC.

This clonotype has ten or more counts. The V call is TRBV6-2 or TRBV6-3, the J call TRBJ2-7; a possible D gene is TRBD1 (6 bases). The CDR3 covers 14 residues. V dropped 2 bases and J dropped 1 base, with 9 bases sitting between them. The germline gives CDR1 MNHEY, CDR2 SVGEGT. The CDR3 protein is CASSYTGFSYEQYF. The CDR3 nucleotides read TGTGCCAGCAGTTACACAGGGTTTTCCTACGAGCAGTACTTC.

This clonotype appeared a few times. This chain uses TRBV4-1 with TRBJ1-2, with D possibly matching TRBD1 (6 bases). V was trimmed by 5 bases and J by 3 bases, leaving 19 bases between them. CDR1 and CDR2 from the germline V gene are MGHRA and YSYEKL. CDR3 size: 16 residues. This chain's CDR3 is CASSTRGGQLDYGYTF. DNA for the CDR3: TGCGCCAGCAGCACTCGTGGGGGGCAATTGGACTATGGCTACACCTTC.

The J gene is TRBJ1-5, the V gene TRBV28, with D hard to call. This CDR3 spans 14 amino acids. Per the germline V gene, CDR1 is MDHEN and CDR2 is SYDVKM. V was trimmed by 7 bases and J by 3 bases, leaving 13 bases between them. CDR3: CASTQSGFNQPQHF. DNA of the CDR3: TGTGCCAGCACCCAATCGGGCTTCAATCAGCCCCAGCATTTT.

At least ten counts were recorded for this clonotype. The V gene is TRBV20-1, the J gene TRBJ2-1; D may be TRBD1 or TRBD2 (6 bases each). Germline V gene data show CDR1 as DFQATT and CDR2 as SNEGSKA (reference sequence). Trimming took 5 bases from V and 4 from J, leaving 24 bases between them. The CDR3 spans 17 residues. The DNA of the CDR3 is TGCAGTGCTCCGGGGGACATCCGCTCTAATGGGTACAATGAGCAGTTCTTC. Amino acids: CSAPGDIRSNGYNEQFF.

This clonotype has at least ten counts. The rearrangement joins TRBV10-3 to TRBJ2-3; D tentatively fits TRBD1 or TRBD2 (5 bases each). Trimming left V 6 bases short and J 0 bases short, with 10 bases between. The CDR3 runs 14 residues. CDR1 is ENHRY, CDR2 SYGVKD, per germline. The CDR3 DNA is TGTGCCATCAGCTGGGACGGTAGCACAGATACGCAGTATTTT. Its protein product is CAISWDGSTDTQYF.

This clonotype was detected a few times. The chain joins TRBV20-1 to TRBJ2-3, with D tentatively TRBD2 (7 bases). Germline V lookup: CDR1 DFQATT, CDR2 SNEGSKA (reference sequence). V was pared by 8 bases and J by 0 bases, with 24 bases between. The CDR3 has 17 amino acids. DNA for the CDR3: TGCAGTCCGAGGGGGGGGAACCTTCAGCGAAGCACAGATACGCAGTATTTT. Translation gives CSPRGGNLQRSTDTQYF.

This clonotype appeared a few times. CDR3 sequence reads: CASSGPGTGGDTQYF. CDR3 DNA: TGTGCCAGCAGTGGTCCCGGGACAGGGGGAGATACGCAGTATTTT. The chain recombines TRBV28 with TRBJ2-3; 11 bases are shared with TRBD1. CDR1 and CDR2 from the germline V gene are MDHEN and SYDVKM. This CDR3 has 15 amino acids. The V and J ends lost 5 bases and 5 bases, in that order; junction bases with no gene match: 6.

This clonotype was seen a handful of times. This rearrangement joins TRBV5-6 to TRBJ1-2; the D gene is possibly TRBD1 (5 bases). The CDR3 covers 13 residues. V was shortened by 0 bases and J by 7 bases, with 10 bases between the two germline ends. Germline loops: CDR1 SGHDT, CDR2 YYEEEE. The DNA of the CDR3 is TGTGCCAGCAGCTTGGATCATGGGGGTGGCTACACCTTC. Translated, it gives CASSLDHGGGYTF.

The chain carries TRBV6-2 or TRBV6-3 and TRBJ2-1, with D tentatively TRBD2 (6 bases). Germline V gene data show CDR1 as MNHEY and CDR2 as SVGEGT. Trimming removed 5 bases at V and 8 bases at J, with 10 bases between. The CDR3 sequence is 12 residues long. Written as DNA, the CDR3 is TGTGCCAGCAGTGGCTCGGGGGATGAGCAGTTCTTC. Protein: CASSGSGDEQFF.

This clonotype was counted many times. CDR3 coding DNA: TGTGCCAGCAGTTTCTCGACTAGCCGCAGGGGCACGACCTACGAGCAGTACTTC. This codes for CASSFSTSRRGTTYEQYF. The chain is built from TRBV12-3 or TRBV12-4 and TRBJ2-7, with D perhaps matching TRBD2 (7 bases). The V gene lost 3 bases and the J gene lost 2 bases, with 23 bases spanning the gap. The CDR3 sequence is 18 residues long.

This CDR3 is CASSRDRGAYSYEQYF. The CDR3 DNA reads as TGTGCCAGCAGCCGAGATCGCGGCGCGTACTCCTACGAGCAGTACTTC. The chain uses TRBV4-2 and TRBJ2-7; the D is unclear. Germline CDR1 is LGHNA and CDR2 is YNFKEQ. V shed 4 bases and J shed 0 bases, with 16 bases lying between them. The CDR3 loop spans 16 amino acids.

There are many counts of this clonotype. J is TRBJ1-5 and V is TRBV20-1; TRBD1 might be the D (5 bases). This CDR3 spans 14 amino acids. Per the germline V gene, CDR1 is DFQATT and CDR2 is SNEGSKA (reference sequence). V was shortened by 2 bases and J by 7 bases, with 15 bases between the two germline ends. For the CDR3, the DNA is TGCAGTGCTAGACAACGGGGCGCGGGGCAGCCCCAGCATTTT. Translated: CSARQRGAGQPQHF.

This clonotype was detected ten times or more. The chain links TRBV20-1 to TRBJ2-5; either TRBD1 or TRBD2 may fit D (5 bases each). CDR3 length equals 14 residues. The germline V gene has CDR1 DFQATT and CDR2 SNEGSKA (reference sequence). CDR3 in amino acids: CSPSGGLSGETQYF. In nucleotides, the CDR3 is TGCAGCCCGAGTGGGGGATTGTCGGGAGAGACCCAGTACTTC.

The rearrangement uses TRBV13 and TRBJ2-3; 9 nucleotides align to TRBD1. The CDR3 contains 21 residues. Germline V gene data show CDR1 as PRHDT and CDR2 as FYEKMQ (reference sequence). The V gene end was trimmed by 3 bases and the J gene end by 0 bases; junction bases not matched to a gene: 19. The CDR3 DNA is TGTGCCAGCAGCTTCCCCCGGGACAGGGTCTCGTGGGCGACTAGCACAGATACGCAGTATTTT. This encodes CASSFPRDRVSWATSTDTQYF.

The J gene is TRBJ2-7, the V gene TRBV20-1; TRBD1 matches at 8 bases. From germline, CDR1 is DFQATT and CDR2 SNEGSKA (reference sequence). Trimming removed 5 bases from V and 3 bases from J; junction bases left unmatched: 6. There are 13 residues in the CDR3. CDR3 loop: CSALDRAGYEQYF. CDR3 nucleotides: TGCAGTGCTTTGGACAGGGCGGGCTACGAGCAGTACTTC.

As DNA, the CDR3 is TGTGCCAGCAGTGAATCGGGAACGGTTGAAGCTTTCTTT. Its protein product is CASSESGTVEAFF. The chain has TRBV6-1 and TRBJ1-1; D ambiguous. Germline CDR1 reads MNHNS; CDR2 reads SASEGT. With 2 bases removed from V and 7 bases from J, the gap between germline ends came to 11 bases. CDR3 size: 13 residues.

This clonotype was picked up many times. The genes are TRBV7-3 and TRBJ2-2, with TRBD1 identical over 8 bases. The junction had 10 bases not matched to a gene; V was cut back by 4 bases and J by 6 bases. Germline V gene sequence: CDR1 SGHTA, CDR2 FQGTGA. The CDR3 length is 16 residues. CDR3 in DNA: TGTGCCAGCAGCTCCGCGGACAGGGTTTTGGCCGGGGAGCTGTTTTTT. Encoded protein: CASSSADRVLAGELFF.

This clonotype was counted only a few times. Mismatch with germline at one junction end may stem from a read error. The CDR3 DNA reads TGTGCCATCAGTGGCGGCACAGGTATGAACACTGAAGCTCTCTTT. This encodes CAISGGTGMNTEALF. The chain recombines TRBV10-3 with TRBJ1-1; TRBD1 is a possible D gene (5 bases). Germline CDR1 ENHRY, CDR2 SYGVKD. This CDR3 contains 15 residues.

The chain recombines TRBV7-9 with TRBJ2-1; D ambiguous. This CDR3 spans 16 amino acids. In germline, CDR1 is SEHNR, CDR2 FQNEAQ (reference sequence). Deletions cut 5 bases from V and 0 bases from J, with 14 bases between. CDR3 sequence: CASSARASSSYNEQFF. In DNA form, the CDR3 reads TGTGCCAGCAGCGCCCGGGCCTCGAGCTCCTACAATGAGCAGTTCTTC.

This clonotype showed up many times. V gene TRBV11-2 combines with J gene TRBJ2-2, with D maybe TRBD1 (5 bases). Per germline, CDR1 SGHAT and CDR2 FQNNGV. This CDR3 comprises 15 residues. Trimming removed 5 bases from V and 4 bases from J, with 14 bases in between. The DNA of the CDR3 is TGTGCCAGCAGCGCATCGACAGACCGCACCGGGGAGCTGTTTTTT. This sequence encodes CASSASTDRTGELFF.

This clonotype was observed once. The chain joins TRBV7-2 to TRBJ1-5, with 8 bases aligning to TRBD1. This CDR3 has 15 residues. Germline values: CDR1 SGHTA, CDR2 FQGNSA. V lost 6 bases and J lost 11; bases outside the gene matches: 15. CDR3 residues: CASSFTGGQQETQHF. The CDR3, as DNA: TGTGCCAGCAGTTTTACAGGGGGACAACAAGAGACCCAGCATTTT.

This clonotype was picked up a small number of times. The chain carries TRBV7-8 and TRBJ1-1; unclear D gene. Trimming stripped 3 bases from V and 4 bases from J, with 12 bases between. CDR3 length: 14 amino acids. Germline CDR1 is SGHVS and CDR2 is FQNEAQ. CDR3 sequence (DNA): TGTGCCAGCAGCTTCCGTCGGGGTAGCACTGAAGCTTTCTTT. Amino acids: CASSFRRGSTEAFF.

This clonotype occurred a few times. CDR3 in DNA: TGTGCCACCAGTGATGGGAGGGGAGTAGAGGAGACCCAGTACTTC. Its translation is CATSDGRGVEETQYF. This chain uses TRBV24-1 with TRBJ2-5; 7 bases are a match to TRBD2. The junction had 8 bases not matched to a gene; V was cut back by 3 bases and J by 5 bases. The CDR3 has 15 residues. The germline CDR1 and CDR2 sequences are KGHDR and SFDVKD.

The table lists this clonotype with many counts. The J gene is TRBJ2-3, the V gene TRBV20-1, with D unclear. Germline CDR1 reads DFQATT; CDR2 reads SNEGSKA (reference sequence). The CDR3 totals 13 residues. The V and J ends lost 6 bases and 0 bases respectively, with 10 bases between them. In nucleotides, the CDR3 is TGCAGTGCCAAGGCAGATAGCACAGATACGCAGTATTTT. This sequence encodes CSAKADSTDTQYF.

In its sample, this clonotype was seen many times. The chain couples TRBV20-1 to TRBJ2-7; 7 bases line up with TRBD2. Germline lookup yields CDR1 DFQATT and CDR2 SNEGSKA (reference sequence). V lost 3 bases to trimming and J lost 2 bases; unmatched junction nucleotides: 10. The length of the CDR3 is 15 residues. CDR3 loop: CSASTAGGRTYEQYF. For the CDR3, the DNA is TGCAGTGCTAGTACGGCCGGCGGGAGAACCTACGAGCAGTACTTC.

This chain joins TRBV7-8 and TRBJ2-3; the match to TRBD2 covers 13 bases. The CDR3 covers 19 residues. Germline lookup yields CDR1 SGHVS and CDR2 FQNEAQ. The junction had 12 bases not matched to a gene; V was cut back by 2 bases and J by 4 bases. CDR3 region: CASSLLPWTSGGGADTQYF. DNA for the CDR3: TGTGCCAGCAGCTTATTGCCTTGGACTAGCGGGGGTGGTGCAGATACGCAGTATTTT.

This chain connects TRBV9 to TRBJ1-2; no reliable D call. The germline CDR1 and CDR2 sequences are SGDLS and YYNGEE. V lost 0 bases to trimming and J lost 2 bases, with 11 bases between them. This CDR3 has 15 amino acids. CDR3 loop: CASSVGVIGNYGYTF. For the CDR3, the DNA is TGTGCCAGCAGCGTAGGGGTTATTGGAAACTATGGCTACACCTTC.